This T cell receptor (beta chain) derives from a study of CXCR4 blockade with PD-1 therapy in pancreatic cancer. Findings and limits, study-wide: Frequent tumor clones were encoded by many distinct rearrangements, suggesting shared antigens. Intratumoral clonality (mean approximately 0.15) exceeded healthy blood (over 0.045) but did not track survival.

Some clones are missing from TCRdb's copy, which holds only in-frame ones; the method was immunoSEQ multiplex PCR. There are around 15,000 clones in the sample; around 70% occur only once, and about 5.5% lies in the top ten. The CDR3 is made up of 15 amino acids. Germline V gene sequence: CDR1 KGHSH, CDR2 LQKENI. Trimming pared 2 bases from V and 2 bases from J, leaving 12 bases between. A remark on this clone: Its specificity is not known.

The receptor was isolated from a human donor with pancreatic ductal adenocarcinoma. The source material was tumor tissue. The gene calls are TRBV18 and TRBJ1-1; D gene ambiguous. CDR3 sequence reads: CASSPVPTSNTEAFF. CDR3 nucleotides: TGTGCCAGCTCACCAGTGCCGACCTCCAACACTGAAGCTTTCTTT.